This passage covers 2 T cell receptor beta chains from one sample sequenced in a study of blood T cell repertoires in COVID-19. This table comes from immunoSEQ multiplex PCR, and its TCRdb copy is limited to in-frame clones, with some not included. The table includes 260,000 or so clones, 85% detected once. The sample comprised PBMCs or T cells enriched from blood (not recorded which). The receptors come from a woman aged 45-60 years who had recovered from COVID-19.

The genes are TRBV19 and TRBJ1-3; D call uncertain. The V end lost 0 bases, the J end lost 15 bases, and 21 bases lay between the germline ends. This CDR3 region has 15 residues. The germline CDR1 and CDR2 sequences are LNHDA and SQIVND (reference sequence). CDR3 protein: CASSIDRRRRTGEYF. CDR3 nucleotides: TGTGCCAGTAGTATAGATCGAAGGCGTCGCACGGGAGAATATTTT.

This clone was detected once. The J gene is TRBJ2-7, the V gene TRBV5-5; 16 nucleotides agree with TRBD2. The germline CDR1 and CDR2 sequences are SGHKS and YYEKEE (reference sequence). CDR3 length: 17 residues. Trimming cost V 1 base and J 7 bases; bases outside gene matches: 8. CDR3 sequence: CASSLTGTSGRVGEQYF. DNA of the CDR3: TGTGCCAGCAGCTTGACCGGGACTAGCGGGAGGGTGGGTGAGCAGTACTTC.